Here is one TCR beta chain with its context. The data stem from a study of blood T cell repertoires in COVID-19. Symptom resolution, clearance, or two negative PCRs marked the recovered donors of Cohort 3. Profiling relied on immunoSEQ multiplex PCR, and the TCRdb table lists in-frame clones only, not all of them. Of fewer than 400,000 clones listed, approximately 90% were seen once; the top ten hold approximately 9%. V lost 5 bases to trimming and J lost 0 bases; unmatched junction nucleotides: 4. In germline, CDR1 is SGHTA, CDR2 FQGTGA. The CDR3 is 15 amino acids. The TCR was taken from a woman aged 18-29 years who had recovered from COVID-19. The sequenced sample consisted of PBMCs or T cells enriched from blood (not recorded which). The chain has TRBV7-3 and TRBJ2-1, with 7 bases that match TRBD2. This CDR3 reads CASSDTGGSYNEQFF. Here the CDR3 DNA reads TGTGCCAGCAGCGACACGGGGGGCTCCTACAATGAGCAGTTCTTC.